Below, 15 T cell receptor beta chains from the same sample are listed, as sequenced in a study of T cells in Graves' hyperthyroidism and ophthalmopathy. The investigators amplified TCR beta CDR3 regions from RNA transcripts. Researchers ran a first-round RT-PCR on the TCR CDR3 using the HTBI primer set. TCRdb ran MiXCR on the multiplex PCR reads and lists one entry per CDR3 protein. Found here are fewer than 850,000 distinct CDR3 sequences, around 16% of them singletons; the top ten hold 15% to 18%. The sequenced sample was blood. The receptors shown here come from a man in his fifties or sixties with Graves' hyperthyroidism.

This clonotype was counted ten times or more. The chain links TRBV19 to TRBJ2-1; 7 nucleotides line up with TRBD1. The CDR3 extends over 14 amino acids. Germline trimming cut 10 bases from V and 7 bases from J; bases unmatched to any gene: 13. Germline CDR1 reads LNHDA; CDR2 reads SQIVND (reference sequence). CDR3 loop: CATRRQGPANEQFF. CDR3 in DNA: TGTGCCACTAGAAGACAGGGCCCCGCGAATGAGCAGTTCTTC.

CDR3 nucleotides: TGTGCCAGCAGCCAAGGACTGGCAGCAACTAATGAAAAACTGTTTTTT. It codes for CASSQGLAATNEKLFF. The genes are TRBV3-1 and TRBJ1-4; D unresolved. This CDR3 has 16 amino acids. The germline V and J ends were trimmed by 1 base and 0 bases, with 9 bases remaining between them. The germline V gene encodes CDR1 LGHDT and CDR2 YNNKEL (reference sequence).

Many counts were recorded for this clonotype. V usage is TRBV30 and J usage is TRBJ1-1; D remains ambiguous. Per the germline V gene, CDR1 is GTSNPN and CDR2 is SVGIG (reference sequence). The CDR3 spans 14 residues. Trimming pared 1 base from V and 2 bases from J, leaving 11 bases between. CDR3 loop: CAWSAGQANTEAFF. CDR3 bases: TGTGCCTGGAGTGCCGGTCAAGCAAACACTGAAGCTTTCTTT.

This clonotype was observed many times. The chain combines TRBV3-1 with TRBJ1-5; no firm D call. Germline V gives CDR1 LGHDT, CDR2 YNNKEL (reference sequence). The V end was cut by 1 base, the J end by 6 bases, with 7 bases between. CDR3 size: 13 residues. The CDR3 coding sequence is TGTGCCAGCAGCCAAGGCGTGGTTCAGCCCCAGCATTTT. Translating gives CASSQGVVQPQHF.

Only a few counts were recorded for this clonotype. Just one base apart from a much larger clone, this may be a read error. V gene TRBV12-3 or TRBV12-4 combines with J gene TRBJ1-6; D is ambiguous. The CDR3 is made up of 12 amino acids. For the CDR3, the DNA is TGTGCCAGCGGTTCTCCAGGTTCACCCCTCCGCTTT. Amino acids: CASGSPGSPLRF.

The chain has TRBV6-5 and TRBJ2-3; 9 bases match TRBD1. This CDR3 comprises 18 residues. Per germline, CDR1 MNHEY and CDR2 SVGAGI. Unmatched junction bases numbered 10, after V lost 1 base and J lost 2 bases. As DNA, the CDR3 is TGTGCCAGCAGTTACTGGGGGAGCGGGACAGGGTACACAGATACGCAGTATTTT. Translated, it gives CASSYWGSGTGYTDTQYF.

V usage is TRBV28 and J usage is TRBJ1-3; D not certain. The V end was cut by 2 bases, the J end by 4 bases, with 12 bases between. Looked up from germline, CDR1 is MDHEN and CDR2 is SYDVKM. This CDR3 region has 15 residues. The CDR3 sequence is CASSLLRSAGNTIYF. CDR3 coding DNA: TGTGCCAGCAGTTTACTCAGGTCCGCCGGAAACACCATATATTTT. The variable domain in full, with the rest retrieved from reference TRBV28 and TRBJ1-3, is DVKVTQSSRYLVKRTGEKVFLECVQDMDHENMFWYRQDPGLGLRLIYFSYDVKMKEKGDIPEGYSVSREKKERFSLILESASTNQTSMYLCASSLLRSAGNTIYFGEGSWLTVV.

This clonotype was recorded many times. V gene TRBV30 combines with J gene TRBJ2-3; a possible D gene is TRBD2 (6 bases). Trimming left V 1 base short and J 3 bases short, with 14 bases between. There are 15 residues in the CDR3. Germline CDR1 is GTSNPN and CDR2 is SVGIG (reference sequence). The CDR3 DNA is TGTGCCTGGAGTGGAGCGGGCCGATATACAGATACGCAGTATTTT. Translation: CAWSGAGRYTDTQYF.

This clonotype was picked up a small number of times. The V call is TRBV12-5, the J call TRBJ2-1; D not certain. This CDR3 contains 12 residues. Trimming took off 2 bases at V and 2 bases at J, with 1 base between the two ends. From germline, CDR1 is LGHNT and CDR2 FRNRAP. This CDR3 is CASGLPYNEQFF. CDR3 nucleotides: TGTGCTAGTGGTTTGCCCTACAATGAGCAGTTCTTC.

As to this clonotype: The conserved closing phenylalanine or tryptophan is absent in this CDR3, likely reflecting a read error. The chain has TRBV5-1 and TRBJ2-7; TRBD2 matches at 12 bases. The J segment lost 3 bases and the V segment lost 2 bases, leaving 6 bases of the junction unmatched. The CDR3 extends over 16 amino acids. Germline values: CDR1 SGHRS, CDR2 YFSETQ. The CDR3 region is CASSFDTSGRIYEQYS. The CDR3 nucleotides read TGCGCCAGCAGCTTTGATACTAGCGGGAGGATCTACGAGCAGTACTCC.

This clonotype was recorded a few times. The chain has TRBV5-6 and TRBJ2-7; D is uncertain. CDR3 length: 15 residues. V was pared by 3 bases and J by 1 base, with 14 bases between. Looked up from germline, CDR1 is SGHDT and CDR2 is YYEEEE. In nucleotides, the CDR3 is TGTGCCAGCAGCTCTCCGACGTTGGGGTCCTACGAGCAGTACTTC. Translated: CASSSPTLGSYEQYF. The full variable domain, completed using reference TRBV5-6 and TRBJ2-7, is DAGVTQSPTHLIKTRGQQVTLRCSPKSGHDTVSWYQQALGQGPQFIFQYYEEEERQRGNFPDRFSGHQFPNYSSELNVNALLLGDSALYLCASSSPTLGSYEQYFGPGTRLTVT.

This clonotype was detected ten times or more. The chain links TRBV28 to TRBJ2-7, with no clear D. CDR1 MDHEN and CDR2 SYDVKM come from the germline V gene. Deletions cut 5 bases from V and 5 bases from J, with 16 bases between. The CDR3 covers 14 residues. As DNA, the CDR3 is TGTGCCAGCAGTGTCCACGCGGAATCGGACGAGCAGTACTTC. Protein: CASSVHAESDEQYF.

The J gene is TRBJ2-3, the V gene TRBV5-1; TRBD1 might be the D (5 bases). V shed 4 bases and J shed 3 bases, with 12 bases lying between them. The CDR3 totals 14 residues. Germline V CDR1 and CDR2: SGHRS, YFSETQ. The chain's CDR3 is CASSPRAGTDTQYF. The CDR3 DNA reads TGCGCCAGCAGCCCTCGGGCAGGGACAGATACGCAGTATTTT.

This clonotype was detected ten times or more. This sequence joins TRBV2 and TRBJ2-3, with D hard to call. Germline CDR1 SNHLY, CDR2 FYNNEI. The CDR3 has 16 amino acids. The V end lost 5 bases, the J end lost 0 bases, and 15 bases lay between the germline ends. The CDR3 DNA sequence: TGTGCCAGCAGTCGCGCCGGACCTTCTAGCACAGATACGCAGTATTTT. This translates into CASSRAGPSSTDTQYF.

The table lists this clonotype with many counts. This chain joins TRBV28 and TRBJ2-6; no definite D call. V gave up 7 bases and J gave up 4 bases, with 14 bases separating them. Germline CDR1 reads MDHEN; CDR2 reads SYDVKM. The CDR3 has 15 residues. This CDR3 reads CASIQTSAGANVLTF. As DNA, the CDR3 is TGTGCCAGCATTCAGACATCGGCGGGGGCCAACGTCCTGACTTTC.